One and the same sample provided the 26 T cell receptor beta chains below, sequenced in a study of CD8 T cells in Susac syndrome. With random hexamers, reverse transcription was performed on about 0.5 to 1 ug of RNA. In TCRdb, the immunoSEQ multiplex PCR reads were re-called with MiXCR into one record per CDR3 protein. The sample lists about 210,000 distinct CDR3 sequences; 95% were seen once. The specimen was CD4+ T cells from PBMCs. The receptors were gathered from a human donor with multiple sclerosis.

This clonotype has a single count. The V call is TRBV12-3 or TRBV12-4, the J call TRBJ2-5; the D gene is possibly TRBD2 (5 bases). Trimming removed 0 bases from V and 4 bases from J, with 15 bases in between. The CDR3 runs 16 residues. CDR3 protein: CASSLAVPDRGETQYF. DNA for the CDR3: TGTGCCAGCAGTTTAGCCGTCCCCGACCGGGGAGAGACCCAGTACTTC.

This chain links TRBV25-1 with TRBJ2-5; D gene unclear. Germline V gene sequence: CDR1 MGHDK, CDR2 SYGVNS. CDR3 length: 12 amino acids. V lost 5 bases and J 2 bases, leaving 6 bases between the germline ends. The CDR3 spells CASSFRQETQYF. The CDR3 bases are TGTGCCAGCAGTTTCCGGCAAGAGACCCAGTACTTC.

The chain joins TRBV7-2 to TRBJ2-3, with unresolved D. Trimming pared 0 bases from V and 0 bases from J, leaving 10 bases between. CDR1 is SGHTA and CDR2 is FQGNSA in the germline V gene. The CDR3 covers 16 residues. The CDR3 sequence is CASSLAGGTSTDTQYF. The DNA for the CDR3 is TGTGCCAGCAGCTTAGCGGGCGGTACTAGCACAGATACGCAGTATTTT.

The rearrangement uses TRBV23-1 and TRBJ1-5; TRBD1 matches 7 bases. TRBV23-1 counts as an open reading frame of uncertain function. The V gene end was trimmed by 3 bases and the J gene end by 7 bases; junction bases not matched to a gene: 6. The CDR3 extends over 14 amino acids. The chain's CDR3 is CASSHHRGAQPQHF. In DNA, the CDR3 is TGCGCCAGCAGTCACCACAGGGGTGCCCAGCCCCAGCATTTT.

As DNA, the CDR3 is TGCGCCAGCAGCTTGGAGAGGGTACAAGAGACCCAGTACTTC. Its translation: CASSLERVQETQYF. The chain links TRBV5-1 to TRBJ2-5; D perhaps matches TRBD2 (5 bases). Trimming shortened V by 0 bases and J by 2 bases, and 8 bases separated the two germline ends. The germline CDR1 and CDR2 sequences are SGHRS and YFSETQ. The CDR3 has 14 residues.

The chain is built from TRBV12-3 or TRBV12-4 and TRBJ2-5; D is unclear. V gave up 6 bases and J gave up 5 bases, with 16 bases separating them. The CDR3 has 14 residues. The CDR3 loop reads CASSRQSRGETQYF. Written as DNA, the CDR3 is TGTGCCAGCAGCCGCCAGAGTCGCGGTGAGACCCAGTACTTC.

The chain is built from TRBV12-3 or TRBV12-4 and TRBJ2-5, with 12 bases fitting TRBD2. The CDR3 consists of 16 residues. J gave up 3 bases and V 5 bases, and 7 bases lay outside the gene matches. For the CDR3, the DNA is TGTGCCAGCAGTCCTCCTAGCGGGAGGGCCAAAGAGACCCAGTACTTC. This encodes CASSPPSGRAKETQYF.

The chain has TRBV19 and TRBJ2-3; D perhaps matches TRBD1 (6 bases). In germline, CDR1 is LNHDA, CDR2 SQIVND (reference sequence). The CDR3 runs 14 residues. V was cut by 6 bases and J by 6 bases, with 16 bases left in between. CDR3 in DNA: TGTGCCAGTAGCCTCGACAGGCGAGGGGATACGCAGTATTTT. Amino acid sequence: CASSLDRRGDTQYF. The complete variable domain, with remaining parts taken from reference TRBV19 and TRBJ2-3, reads DGGITQSPKYLFRKEGQNVTLSCEQNLNHDAMYWYRQDPGQGLRLIYYSQIVNDFQKGDIAEGYSVSREKKESFPLTVTSAQKNPTAFYLCASSLDRRGDTQYFGPGTRLTVL.

This clonotype came up once. The gene calls are TRBV12-3 or TRBV12-4 and TRBJ2-1, with D tentatively TRBD2 (5 bases). This CDR3 contains 14 residues. With 1 base removed from V and 15 bases from J, the gap between germline ends came to 19 bases. CDR3 bases: TGTGCCAGCAGTTTAGGGGGAGTGAGCCGGGTCGTGTTCTTC. It encodes CASSLGGVSRVVFF.

The V gene is TRBV12-3 or TRBV12-4, the J gene TRBJ2-2, with 8 nucleotides matching TRBD1. J was trimmed by 0 bases and V by 3 bases; bases with no gene match: 0. The CDR3 length is 15 residues. The CDR3 here is CASSLDRANTGELFF. The DNA for the CDR3 is TGTGCCAGCAGTTTGGACAGGGCGAACACCGGGGAGCTGTTTTTT.

The CDR3 spells CASSPQGYYEQYF. CDR3 in DNA: TGTGCCAGCTCGCCCCAGGGGTACTACGAGCAGTACTTC. The rearrangement uses TRBV18 and TRBJ2-7; a weak D match, TRBD1 (6 bases). CDR3 length: 13 amino acids. V was cut by 6 bases and J by 3 bases, with 12 bases left in between. Germline lookup yields CDR1 KGHSH and CDR2 LQKENI.

About this clonotype itself: One end of the junction does not line up with germline, which may come from a read error. This chain uses TRBV7-2 with TRBJ2-7; D possibly uses TRBD1 or TRBD2 (6 bases each). The V gene's germline CDR1 is SGHTA and CDR2 FQGNSA. CDR3 length: 12 amino acids. Here the CDR3 DNA reads TGCGCCAGCAGCTTCGGGGGCCACGAGCAGTACTTC. This codes for CASSFGGHEQYF. Complete variable domain (other parts from reference TRBV7-2 and TRBJ2-7): GAGVSQSPSNKVTEKGKDVELRCDPISGHTALYWYRQSLGQGLEFLIYFQGNSAPDKSGLPSDRFSAERTGGSVSTLTIQRTQQEDSAVYLCASSFGGHEQYFGPGTRLTVT.

The chain couples TRBV20-1 to TRBJ1-5; tentative D call: TRBD1 (5 bases). The CDR3 extends over 11 amino acids. Germline V CDR1 and CDR2: DFQATT, SNEGSKA (reference sequence). Between the trimmed V and J ends, which lost 5 bases and 6 bases, there was a span of 8 bases. The CDR3 DNA reads TGCAGTGCTGGCGGGGGTCAGCCCCAGCATTTT. Its translation: CSAGGGQPQHF.

This chain uses TRBV6-6 with TRBJ1-2; D unclear. Trimming pared 0 bases from V and 4 bases from J, leaving 15 bases between. This CDR3 contains 16 residues. The germline V gene has CDR1 MNHNY and CDR2 SVGAGI (reference sequence). The CDR3 DNA reads as TGTGCCAGCAGTTACTCCGGCGCGCCTGGGCCCTATGGCTACACCTTC. Translation: CASSYSGAPGPYGYTF.

V usage is TRBV9 and J usage is TRBJ2-2; D remains ambiguous. The germline V gene encodes CDR1 SGDLS and CDR2 YYNGEE. Trimming cost V 4 bases and J 0 bases, with 4 bases left between them. The CDR3 runs to 13 residues. DNA of the CDR3: TGTGCCAGCAGCATCACGAACACCGGGGAGCTGTTTTTT. Translation: CASSITNTGELFF. Drawing the rest from reference TRBV9 and TRBJ2-2, the complete variable domain is DSGVTQTPKHLITATGQRVTLRCSPRSGDLSVYWYQQSLDQGLQFLIQYYNGEERAKGNILERFSAQQFPDLHSELNLSSLELGDSALYFCASSITNTGELFFGEGSRLTVL.

The genes are TRBV30 and TRBJ2-7; D is possibly TRBD1 (6 bases). The CDR3 runs to 11 residues. V lost 2 bases to trimming and J lost 9 bases, with 11 bases between them. Germline CDR1 and CDR2: GTSNPN and SVGIG (reference sequence). The CDR3: CAWSHRDLQYF. The DNA for the CDR3 is TGTGCCTGGAGTCACAGGGATCTGCAGTACTTC.

This sequence joins TRBV5-4 and TRBJ2-5; D not certain. The germline V gene has CDR1 SGHNT and CDR2 YYREEE (reference sequence). The length of the CDR3 is 13 residues. The V and J ends lost 1 base and 2 bases respectively, with 6 bases between them. This CDR3 is CASSLRQQETQYF. In DNA form, the CDR3 reads TGTGCCAGCAGCTTGAGGCAGCAAGAGACCCAGTACTTC.

The CDR3 bases are TGTGCCACCAGTGATTTGGGTGAGCAGTTCTTC. This translates into CATSDLGEQFF. J is TRBJ2-1 and V is TRBV24-1; D is unresolved. CDR3 length equals 11 residues. Trimming removed 0 bases from V and 9 bases from J, with 2 bases in between. CDR1 and CDR2 (germline): KGHDR, SFDVKD.

This chain connects TRBV15 to TRBJ2-3, with unresolved D. Germline V gene lookup returns CDR1 LNHNV and CDR2 YYDKDF (reference sequence). The V end lost 6 bases, the J end lost 5 bases, and 12 bases lay between the germline ends. The CDR3 runs to 13 residues. The CDR3: CATRAGRRDTQYF. DNA of the CDR3: TGTGCCACCAGGGCCGGGCGCAGAGATACGCAGTATTTT.

V is TRBV14 and J is TRBJ2-6; D is unresolved. The germline V gene has CDR1 SGHDN and CDR2 FVKESK. The CDR3 totals 18 residues. Trimming cost V 4 bases and J 0 bases, with 16 bases left between them. In DNA, the CDR3 is TGTGCCAGCAGCCCAAACCCCTTCCCCGGCTCTGGGGCCAACGTCCTGACTTTC. It codes for CASSPNPFPGSGANVLTF.

DNA of the CDR3: TGTGCCAGCAGCCAAGTGGACAGGGGGTTTGGTGGCTACACCTTC. Translated: CASSQVDRGFGGYTF. The V and J genes are TRBV3-1 and TRBJ1-2; 10 nucleotides align to TRBD1. CDR1 LGHDT and CDR2 YNNKEL come from the germline V gene (reference sequence). The CDR3 sequence is 15 residues long. Trimming cost V 1 base and J 7 bases; bases outside gene matches: 6. Supplemented by reference TRBV3-1 and TRBJ1-2, the full variable domain reads DTAVSQTPKYLVTQMGNDKSIKCEQNLGHDTMYWYKQDSKKFLKIMFSYNNKELIINETVPNRFSPKSPDKAHLNLHINSLELGDSAVYFCASSQVDRGFGGYTFGSGTRLTVV.

The rearrangement uses TRBV20-1 and TRBJ2-1; tentatively, D is TRBD2 (6 bases). Trimming cost V 2 bases and J 10 bases, with 9 bases left between them. The germline V gene has CDR1 DFQATT and CDR2 SNEGSKA (reference sequence). The CDR3 has 11 amino acids. The CDR3 loop is CSARSGSEQFF. The CDR3 DNA is TGCAGTGCTAGATCCGGGAGCGAGCAGTTCTTC.

The chain carries TRBV2 and TRBJ1-5, with a possible D match to TRBD1 (6 bases). Germline-derived CDR1 and CDR2 are SNHLY and FYNNEI. The CDR3 totals 14 residues. Trimming left V 3 bases short and J 6 bases short, with 12 bases between. DNA for the CDR3: TGTGCCAGCAGTGACAGGGGAGTTAGTCAGCCCCAGCATTTT. Translated, it gives CASSDRGVSQPQHF.

This sequence joins TRBV3-1 and TRBJ2-7, with D possibly TRBD1 on 5 matching bases. Trimming took 6 bases from V and 3 from J, leaving 6 bases between them. The CDR3 loop spans 11 amino acids. Germline values: CDR1 LGHDT, CDR2 YNNKEL (reference sequence). Here the CDR3 reads CASRGHYEQYF. The CDR3 DNA reads TGTGCCAGCAGGGGGCACTACGAGCAGTACTTC.

The rearrangement joins TRBV5-4 to TRBJ1-2; a weak D match, TRBD1 (5 bases). V was cut by 4 bases and J by 0 bases, with 13 bases left in between. Germline CDR1 SGHNT, CDR2 YYREEE (reference sequence). CDR3 length: 15 amino acids. The CDR3 protein is CASSRRQGTNYGYTF. The CDR3 DNA sequence: TGTGCCAGCAGCAGACGGCAGGGAACTAACTATGGCTACACCTTC.

The chain couples TRBV3-1 to TRBJ2-7; D may correspond to TRBD1 or TRBD2 (6 bases each). This CDR3 is 14 amino acids long. Germline loops: CDR1 LGHDT, CDR2 YNNKEL (reference sequence). V was pared by 8 bases and J by 2 bases, with 16 bases between. The CDR3 region has the DNA TGTGCCAGCGGGGGGACAACTTCTGCCTACGAGCAGTACTTC. Encoded protein: CASGGTTSAYEQYF.